A single sample gave rise to the 20 T cell receptor beta chains below, sequenced in a study of T cell changes during pregnancy in multiple sclerosis. Sequencing used immunoSEQ multiplex PCR; TCRdb keeps in-frame clones, though not all of them. The table has tens of thousands of clones, 85% to 95% seen once. Sequencing was performed on CD4+ T cells from peripheral blood mononuclear cells, taken in the third trimester of pregnancy. Receptors originate from a female donor with multiple sclerosis, enrolled in a pregnancy study.

This rearrangement joins TRBV19 to TRBJ2-2; D not resolved. This CDR3 is built from 10 residues. Trimming removed 9 bases from V and 4 bases from J, with 3 bases in between. Germline CDR1 is LNHDA and CDR2 is SQIVND (reference sequence). The CDR3 is CASGTGELFF. The CDR3, as DNA: TGTGCCAGCGGCACCGGGGAGCTGTTTTTT.

The V call is TRBV19, the J call TRBJ2-4; 9 nucleotides match TRBD1. The CDR3 runs to 16 residues. V was clipped by 5 bases and J by 1 base; unmatched bases: 6. Germline V CDR1 and CDR2: LNHDA, SQIVND (reference sequence). The CDR3 DNA sequence: TGTGCCAGTAGTCCCCGGGACAGGGTGGCCAAAAACATTCAGTACTTC. This sequence encodes CASSPRDRVAKNIQYF.

The rearrangement uses TRBV5-3 and TRBJ2-5, with TRBD2 matching 7 bases. TRBV5-3 is labeled an ORF, and its function is uncertain. The V segment lost 4 bases and the J segment 5 bases; nucleotides outside the gene matches: 5. This CDR3 region has 13 residues. The CDR3 DNA follows: TGTGCCAGAAGCCGGGGGGACTCGGAGACCCAGTACTTC. This encodes CARSRGDSETQYF.

The rearrangement links TRBV18 to TRBJ1-2, with 8 bases identical to TRBD1. Germline CDR1 KGHSH, CDR2 LQKENI. The CDR3 is made up of 13 amino acids. V lost 6 bases to trimming and J lost 4 bases; unmatched junction nucleotides: 4. CDR3 protein: CASSSTGAYGYTF. CDR3 in DNA: TGTGCCAGCTCTTCGACAGGGGCCTATGGCTACACCTTC. The full variable domain, with the rest looked up from reference TRBV18 and TRBJ1-2, is NAGVMQNPRHLVRRRGQEARLRCSPMKGHSHVYWYRQLPEEGLKFMVYLQKENIIDESGMPKERFSAEFPKEGPSILRIQQVVRGDSAAYFCASSSTGAYGYTFGSGTRLTVV.

The chain links TRBV6-6 to TRBJ2-5; 8 bases map to TRBD2. The J call is doubtful: the DNA matches TRBJ2-7 better. The CDR3 is 16 residues long. Germline CDR1 reads MNHNY; CDR2 reads SVGAGI (reference sequence). This CDR3 reads CASSYQTGGLSYEQYF. CDR3 DNA sequence: TGTGCCAGCAGTTATCAAACGGGGGGGCTTTCCTACGAGCAGTACTTC.

J is TRBJ2-1 and V is TRBV29-1; TRBD1 is a possible D gene (6 bases). CDR1 and CDR2 from the germline V gene are SQVTM and ANQGSEA. V lost 4 bases and J lost 4, with 23 bases in between. The CDR3 extends over 17 amino acids. CDR3 in amino acids: CSVVTQSRGFPYNEQFF. The CDR3, as DNA: TGCAGCGTTGTCACACAAAGCAGGGGATTTCCTTACAATGAGCAGTTCTTC.

The chain joins TRBV6-1 to TRBJ1-2, with D possibly TRBD1 on 5 matching bases. Deletions cut 2 bases from V and 5 bases from J, with 15 bases between. The CDR3 is 15 residues long. CDR1 is MNHNS, CDR2 SASEGT, per germline. The CDR3, as DNA: TGTGCCAGCAGTGAAAGGCCCGGGGGGACGTATGGCTACACCTTC. Protein sequence: CASSERPGGTYGYTF.

J is TRBJ1-6 and V is TRBV6-5, with 8 positions matching TRBD1. Trimming took 4 bases from V and 8 from J; bases not matched to a gene: 10. In germline, CDR1 is MNHEY, CDR2 SVGAGI. This CDR3 has 16 amino acids. In DNA, the CDR3 is TGTGCCAGCAGTTTACCGTTCAGGGGGCGGGATTCACCCCTCCACTTT. Encoded protein: CASSLPFRGRDSPLHF.

This clone is a singleton in its sample. The chain carries TRBV18 and TRBJ1-1, with D tentatively TRBD1 (6 bases). The CDR3 is made up of 14 amino acids. The germline gives CDR1 KGHSH, CDR2 LQKENI. Trimming removed 0 bases at V and 9 bases at J, with 14 bases between. In DNA, the CDR3 is TGTGCCAGCTCACCACCGGCAGGGGCAGTGAAAGCTTTCTTT. As protein: CASSPPAGAVKAFF.

J is TRBJ2-7 and V is TRBV5-1; TRBD1 agrees at 9 bases. V lost 5 bases and J lost 0; bases outside the gene matches: 9. This CDR3 has 16 amino acids. Germline V CDR1 and CDR2: SGHRS, YFSETQ. CDR3 coding DNA: TGCGCCAGCAGTTCCCGGACAGGGGCCCCCTCCTACGAGCAGTACTTC. It yields the protein CASSSRTGAPSYEQYF.

The sample holds one count of this clone. V usage is TRBV4-3 and J usage is TRBJ1-4; D not certain. The CDR3 covers 15 residues. V was clipped by 2 bases and J by 5 bases, with 12 bases between them. Germline CDR1 is LGHNA and CDR2 is YSLEER. Here the CDR3 DNA reads TGCGCCAGCAGCCAAAGCTCGGCGGTGAATGAAAAACTGTTTTTT. The encoded protein is CASSQSSAVNEKLFF.

The DNA for the CDR3 is TGTGCCAGCAGCCGGGACACTAACTATGGCTACACCTTC. Translating it yields CASSRDTNYGYTF. The chain has TRBV7-9 and TRBJ1-2; tentative D call: TRBD1 (6 bases). Trimming pared 5 bases from V and 0 bases from J, leaving 7 bases between. CDR1 is SEHNR, CDR2 FQNEAQ, per germline (reference sequence). The CDR3 is 13 amino acids.

V gene TRBV6-5 combines with J gene TRBJ1-2; a possible D gene is TRBD1 (5 bases). CDR1 is MNHEY, CDR2 SVGAGI, per germline. Trimming stripped 7 bases from V and 4 bases from J, with 19 bases between. This CDR3 has 15 residues. CDR3 sequence (DNA): TGTGCCAGCACGCTCGGGGGAGGAAGGAGCTATGGCTACACCTTC. Its translation is CASTLGGGRSYGYTF.

The J gene is TRBJ2-5, the V gene TRBV19; 7 positions agree with TRBD1. Germline trimming cut 5 bases from V and 2 bases from J; bases unmatched to any gene: 5. Germline V gene data show CDR1 as LNHDA and CDR2 as SQIVND (reference sequence). The CDR3 sequence is 14 residues long. In DNA, the CDR3 is TGTGCCAGTAGTCATGGGACAGCTCAAGAGACCCAGTACTTC. Protein: CASSHGTAQETQYF.

The rearrangement links TRBV11-2 to TRBJ2-7, with TRBD1 matching over 7 bases. V gave up 2 bases and J gave up 2 bases; unmatched junction bases: 9. Germline CDR1 and CDR2: SGHAT and FQNNGV. The length of the CDR3 is 16 residues. This chain's CDR3 is CASSLFRQGGPYEQYF. CDR3 in DNA: TGTGCCAGCAGCTTATTTCGACAGGGTGGCCCCTACGAGCAGTACTTC.

This rearrangement joins TRBV19 to TRBJ1-1; 10 bases fit TRBD1. The trim removed 3 bases at V and 1 base at J, leaving 8 bases unmatched. CDR3 length: 17 amino acids. The germline CDR1 and CDR2 sequences are LNHDA and SQIVND (reference sequence). The CDR3: CASSIPRTGGANTEAFF. CDR3 coding DNA: TGTGCCAGTAGTATCCCCCGGACAGGGGGGGCGAACACTGAAGCTTTCTTT.

The chain links TRBV2 to TRBJ1-2, with D perhaps matching TRBD1 (6 bases). Germline-derived CDR1 and CDR2 are SNHLY and FYNNEI. The CDR3 extends over 15 amino acids. Trimming removed 0 bases at V and 8 bases at J, with 16 bases between. The CDR3 nucleotides are TGTGCCAGCAGTGAAGCGCTCTTGAGGGGGGGCGGCTACACCTTC. Amino acids: CASSEALLRGGGYTF.

V usage is TRBV9 and J usage is TRBJ2-1, with D maybe TRBD2 (5 bases). With 0 bases removed from V and 9 bases from J, the gap between germline ends came to 16 bases. The CDR3 consists of 15 residues. From germline, CDR1 is SGDLS and CDR2 YYNGEE. The DNA for the CDR3 is TGTGCCAGCAGCGTAGTGGTAGGGAGCCGCAGTGAGCAGTTCTTC. Encoded protein: CASSVVVGSRSEQFF.

This chain joins TRBV27 and TRBJ1-2; D might be TRBD1 (5 bases). With 6 bases removed from V and 7 bases from J, the gap between germline ends came to 18 bases. This CDR3 has 14 amino acids. CDR1 is MNHEY, CDR2 SMNVEV, per germline (reference sequence). The CDR3 DNA sequence: TGTGCCAGCAGGGACGGGGGGGTTTTGAGTGGCTACACCTTC. This encodes CASRDGGVLSGYTF.

This clone was picked up one time. The chain uses TRBV4-3 and TRBJ2-2; 8 nucleotides match TRBD1. The V and J ends lost 7 bases and 4 bases, in that order; junction bases with no gene match: 8. The germline V gene encodes CDR1 LGHNA and CDR2 YSLEER. The CDR3 length is 15 residues. The CDR3 DNA sequence: TGCGCCAGCAAGGAAGGACAGGGAGGCACCGGGGAGCTGTTTTTT. Translated, it gives CASKEGQGGTGELFF.